This T cell receptor (beta chain) was captured in a study of blood T cell repertoires in COVID-19. Germline-derived CDR1 and CDR2 are MGHRA and YSYEKL. With V trimmed by 4 bases and J by 14 bases, 17 bases remained unmatched. This CDR3 has 16 amino acids. Libraries were prepared by immunoSEQ multiplex PCR; TCRdb keeps only in-frame clonotypes and omits some of them. Here the sample spans around 200,000 clones, approximately 81% being singletons. This study enrolled people aged roughly 18 to 89 from about two dozen US geographic areas. This clonotype was obtained from a man aged 40-49 years who had recovered from COVID-19. The gene calls are TRBV4-1 and TRBJ1-6; 7 bases map to TRBD1. Sequenced material: PBMCs or T cells enriched from blood (not recorded which). The CDR3 nucleotides read TGCGCCAGCAGCCCGCGACAGGGAAGGCCCACGGACTCCCTCCACTTT. Its translation is CASSPRQGRPTDSLHF.